Reported below is one T cell receptor (beta chain). In the authors' workflow: By means of reference gene primer amplification, nucleated cell counts were estimated. Measured with immunoSEQ multiplex PCR; TCRdb has only the in-frame clones, and not every one. D and trimming come from the DNA, and the V and J calls and clone size come from that table. The sample carries over 70,000 clones, approximately 90% recorded once. This sample was included in a study of blood T cell repertoires in COVID-19. Study-wide context: PBMCs, B-cell-depleted T cells, or T cells provided the cDNA or gDNA that made up the material.

The clonotype was recovered from a human donor with active COVID-19. The donor label of this sample is uncertain. Specimen: peripheral blood.

The CDR3, as DNA: TGTGCCAGCAGTGGCGGGACAGCGGTCAATCAGCCCCAGCATTTT. Translation: CASSGGTAVNQPQHF. The chain uses TRBV2 and TRBJ1-5; 7 bases map to TRBD1. V lost 4 bases, J lost 3 bases, and 6 bases stayed unmatched. The CDR3 runs to 15 residues. The germline gives CDR1 SNHLY, CDR2 FYNNEI.